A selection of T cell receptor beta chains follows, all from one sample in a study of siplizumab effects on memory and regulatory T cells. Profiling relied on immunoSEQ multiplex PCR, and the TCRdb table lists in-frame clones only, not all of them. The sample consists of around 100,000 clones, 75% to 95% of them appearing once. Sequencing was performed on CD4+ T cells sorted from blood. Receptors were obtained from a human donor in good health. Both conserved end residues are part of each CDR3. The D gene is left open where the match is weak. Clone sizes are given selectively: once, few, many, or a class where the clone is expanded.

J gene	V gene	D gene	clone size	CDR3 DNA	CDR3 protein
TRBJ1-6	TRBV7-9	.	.	TGTGCCAGCAGTCCGGATGGACAGCCGAATTCACCCCTCCACTTT	CASSPDGQPNSPLHF
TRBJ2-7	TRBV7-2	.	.	TGTGCCAGCACCTTCGCCCCCCCCTACGAGCAGTACTTC	CASTFAPPYEQYF
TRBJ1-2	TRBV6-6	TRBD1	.	TGTGCCAGCAGTTACGGGACCACAGGGGGGGGATATGGCTACACCTTC	CASSYGTTGGGYGYTF
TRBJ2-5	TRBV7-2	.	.	TGTGCCAGCAGCAGCAGAGTCCAAGAGACCCAGTACTTC	CASSSRVQETQYF
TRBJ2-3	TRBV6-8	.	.	TGTGCCAGCAGAGGAGCCCGCACAGATACGCAGTATTTT	CASRGARTDTQYF
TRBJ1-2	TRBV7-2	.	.	TGTGCCAGCAGCTTAGCGGGGGGCCCGCTTACAAACTATGGCTACACCTTC	CASSLAGGPLTNYGYTF
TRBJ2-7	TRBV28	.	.	TGTGCCAGCAGCGAGAGGGTTGGCTACGAGCAGTACTTC	CASSERVGYEQYF
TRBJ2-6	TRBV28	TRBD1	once	TGTGCCACAAAGGGGACAGTTAATAGTGGGGCCAACGTCCTGACTTTC	CATKGTVNSGANVLTF
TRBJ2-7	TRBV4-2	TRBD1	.	TGTGCCAGCAGCCAAGACACAGGGGGCGGCGAGCAGTACTTC	CASSQDTGGGEQYF
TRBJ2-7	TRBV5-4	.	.	TGTGCCAGCAGCTTGGGTGGGCAGTCCTACGAGCAGTACTTC	CASSLGGQSYEQYF
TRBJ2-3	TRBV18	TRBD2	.	TGTGCCACCGACACGACTAGCGGGGGAACAGATACGCAGTATTTT	CATDTTSGGTDTQYF
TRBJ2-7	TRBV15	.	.	TGTGCCACCAGCAGAGATAAAGTGGCCGAGCAGTACTTC	CATSRDKVAEQYF
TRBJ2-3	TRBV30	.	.	TGTGCCTGGGCTCCAGCGCAGAGCACAGATACGCAGTATTTT	CAWAPAQSTDTQYF
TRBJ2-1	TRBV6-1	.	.	TGTGCCAGCAGGGCTACGGTCGGCTCCTACAATGAGCAGTTCTTC	CASRATVGSYNEQFF
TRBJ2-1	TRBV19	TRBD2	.	TGTGCCAGTAGTAGAGGAGGACTAGCGGGGGGGACCACTGAGCAGTTCTTC	CASSRGGLAGGTTEQFF
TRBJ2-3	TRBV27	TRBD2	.	TGTGCCAGCAGAGACAGGGCCAAACCGGGACTAGCGGGGGCTCCTAGCACAGATACGCAGTATTTT	CASRDRAKPGLAGAPSTDTQYF
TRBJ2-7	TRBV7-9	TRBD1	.	TGTGCCAGCAACACAATTAGGGGACAGTCCCCCTACGAGCAGTACTTC	CASNTIRGQSPYEQYF
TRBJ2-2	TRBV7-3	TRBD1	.	TGTGCCAGCAGCATAGCGAGACAGGGGGCAAGCACCGGGGAGCTGTTTTTT	CASSIARQGASTGELFF
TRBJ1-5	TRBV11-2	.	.	TGTGCCAGCAGCTTAGCCCCCGACAGGAATCAGCCCCAGCATTTT	CASSLAPDRNQPQHF
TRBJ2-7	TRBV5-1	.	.	TGCGCCAGCAGCTGGGACTCCTACGAGCAGTACTTC	CASSWDSYEQYF
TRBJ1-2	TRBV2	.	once	TGTGCCAGCTCACCGCAGGGAGGCTATGGCTACACCTTC	CASSPQGGYGYTF
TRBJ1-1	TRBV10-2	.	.	TGCGCCAGCAGGGAAACAGTGAACACTGAAGCTTTCTTT	CASRETVNTEAFF
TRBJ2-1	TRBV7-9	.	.	TGTGCCAGCAGCTTAGAAGGGCGGGGAGACAATGAGCAGTTCTTC	CASSLEGRGDNEQFF
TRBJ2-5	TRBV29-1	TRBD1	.	TGCAGCGCCAATACCGGGACAGACAGGGAGACCCAGTACTTC	CSANTGTDRETQYF
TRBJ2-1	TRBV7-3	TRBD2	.	TGTGCCAGCAGCTTAACAGCGGGGGGCTACAATGAGCAGTTCTTC	CASSLTAGGYNEQFF
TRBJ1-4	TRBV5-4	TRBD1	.	TGTGCCAGCAGCTTGGTGGGACAGGGCCATGAAAAACTGTTTTTT	CASSLVGQGHEKLFF
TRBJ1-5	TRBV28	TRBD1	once	TGTGCCAGCAGTTACCCGGACAGGGCCACTAATCAGCCCCAGCATTTT	CASSYPDRATNQPQHF
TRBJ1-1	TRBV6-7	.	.	TGTGCCAGCAGGTTGGGGTCAGGCACTGAAGCTTTCTTT	CASRLGSGTEAFF
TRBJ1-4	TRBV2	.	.	TGTGCCAGCAGTGAGGGGGGGATTACTAATGAAAAACTGTTTTTT	CASSEGGITNEKLFF
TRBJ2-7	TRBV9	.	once	TGTGCCAGCAGCGTAGACGGACCTGGAGAGCAGTACTTC	CASSVDGPGEQYF
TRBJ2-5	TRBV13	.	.	TGTGCCAGCAGCTTAGGGGGCGGAACCCAAGAGACCCAGTACTTC	CASSLGGGTQETQYF
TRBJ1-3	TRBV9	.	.	TGTGCCAGCAGCGTAGAGGGAGGGACTGGAAACACCATATATTTT	CASSVEGGTGNTIYF
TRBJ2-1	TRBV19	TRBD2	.	TGTGCCAGTAGTATAGAACTAGCGGGTGAGCAGTTCTTC	CASSIELAGEQFF
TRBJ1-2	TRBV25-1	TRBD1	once	TGTGCCAGCAGTGAATTTGGACAGGGCGGTGGCTACACCTTC	CASSEFGQGGGYTF
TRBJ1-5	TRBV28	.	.	TGTGCCAGCAGTCGTTACAATCAGCCCCAGCATTTT	CASSRYNQPQHF
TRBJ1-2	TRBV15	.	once	TGTGCCACCAGCAGAGCCGGGTTTGGCTACACCTTC	CATSRAGFGYTF
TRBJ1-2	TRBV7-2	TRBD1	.	TGTGCCAGCAGCTTTGATCTTCCGGGACAGGGGGCAAATGGCTACACCTTC	CASSFDLPGQGANGYTF
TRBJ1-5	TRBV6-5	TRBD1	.	TGTGCCAGCAGGGGGACAGGGTCCCAGCCCCAGCATTTT	CASRGTGSQPQHF
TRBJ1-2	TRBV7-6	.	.	TGTGCCAGCAGCTTAGACGGAACTAACTATGGCTACACCTTC	CASSLDGTNYGYTF